The T cell receptor (beta chain) described here comes from a study of Ad26.COV2.S vaccination and SARS-CoV-2 variants. Regarding the study as a whole: Vaccine and placebo recipients had comparable breadth of non-spike TCRs. The TCR breadth and depth analyses may have produced an underestimate of total T cell responses.

The table lists this clone with a count of one. Its antigen remains unknown. The method was immunoSEQ multiplex PCR; TCRdb's version includes in-frame clones alone and lacks a portion of them. The sample includes hundreds of thousands of clones, 80% to 90% of them seen just once. Treatment described: about 20 received Ad26.COV2.S at low or high dose, single or two shots; about five received placebo; per-sample allocation not given. Day 63 following the first vaccine or placebo injection was when the samples were taken. Boston hosted the donor, who was an adult aged 18-55 years. Vaccination employed an Ad26 vector expressing the Wuhan-strain SARS-CoV-2 spike. Between the trimmed V and J ends, which lost 5 bases and 7 bases, there was a span of 17 bases. Germline assignment: CDR1 LNHNV and CDR2 YYDKDF (reference sequence). The CDR3 has 14 residues.

This receptor was obtained from a person aged 18-60 years who received the Ad26.COV2.S COVID-19 vaccine or a placebo. Sequencing used peripheral blood, obtained in a trial of Ad26.COV2.S vaccine versus placebo. The gene calls are TRBV15 and TRBJ1-2, with D tentatively TRBD1 (5 bases). CDR3 sequence: CATSVRDSGRGYTF. The CDR3 DNA reads as TGTGCCACCAGCGTCCGGGACTCAGGACGTGGCTACACCTTC.